This T cell receptor beta chain was identified in a study of T cells in Graves' hyperthyroidism and ophthalmopathy. CDR3 length equals 16 residues. Germline V gives CDR1 SEHNR, CDR2 FQNEAQ (reference sequence). The investigators amplified TCR beta CDR3 regions from RNA transcripts. First-round RT-PCR with HTBI primers amplified the TCR CDR3 region. TCRdb called the multiplex PCR reads again in MiXCR, with one record for every CDR3 protein. Here the sample spans 600,000 to 750,000 distinct CDR3 sequences, around a sixth being singletons. About this clonotype: A junction boundary mismatches the germline segment, possibly from a read error.

Sequencing input: blood. This clonotype was sampled from a man aged 50 or older with Graves' hyperthyroidism. The chain joins TRBV7-9 to TRBJ2-2, with 8 nucleotides matching TRBD1. CDR3 sequence reads: CASSSRGQAGTGKLFF. CDR3 sequence (DNA): TGTGCCAGCAGCTCACGGGGACAGGCGGGGACCGGGAAGCTGTTTTTT.